The 21 T cell receptor beta chains in this list originate from one sample, sequenced in a study of patients and donors after allogeneic stem cell transplantation (dated by TCRdb to 2018 to 2021). The library came from RT-PCR. Sequencer: NextSeq 550. TCRdb trimmed public reads at Q25 via fastp, called clones via MiXCR and kept in-frame beta chains. Rows matching on CDR3 protein sequence are summarized as one entry with the most common DNA and genes. This sample comprises over 350,000 distinct CDR3 sequences, 16% of them detected only once. The top ten hold 7.2% of the sample. Specimen: blood, either unsorted or a sorted T cell fraction (not recorded which). These receptors all come from a human donor who was either an allogeneic HSCT recipient or a stem cell or donor lymphocyte infusion donor (not recorded which). It is not recorded whose cells these are; they may come from a transplant donor.

This clonotype appeared many times. V gene TRBV5-1 combines with J gene TRBJ2-2; 8 nucleotides agree with TRBD1. CDR1 is SGHRS and CDR2 is YFSETQ in the germline V gene. The CDR3 covers 17 residues. The trim removed 4 bases at V and 7 bases at J, leaving 15 bases unmatched. CDR3 in amino acids: CASSELKKQGVGGELFF. The CDR3, as DNA: TGCGCCAGCAGCGAACTGAAGAAACAGGGGGTCGGCGGGGAGCTGTTTTTT. The whole variable domain, remainder taken from reference TRBV5-1 and TRBJ2-2, is KAGVTQTPRYLIKTRGQQVTLSCSPISGHRSVSWYQQTPGQGLQFLFEYFSETQRNKGNFPGRFSGRQFSNSRSEMNVSTLELGDSALYLCASSELKKQGVGGELFFGEGSRLTVL.

The V call is TRBV12-3 or TRBV12-4, the J call TRBJ2-3, with a weak D call TRBD1 (6 bases). V lost 3 bases and J 1 base, leaving 11 bases between the germline ends. This CDR3 has 15 residues. CDR3 region: CASSLVGAGTDTQYF. The CDR3 DNA sequence: TGTGCCAGCAGTTTGGTGGGGGCCGGCACAGATACGCAGTATTTT.

The gene calls are TRBV11-3 and TRBJ2-5; the D gene could be TRBD1 or TRBD2 (5 bases each). Germline V gene sequence: CDR1 SGHNT, CDR2 YENEEA. This CDR3 is 15 amino acids long. The V and J ends lost 2 bases and 4 bases respectively, with 14 bases between them. For the CDR3, the DNA is TGTGCCAGCAGCTTACACGGGGCTAGCAGAGAGACCCAGTACTTC. Protein product: CASSLHGASRETQYF.

V usage is TRBV9 and J usage is TRBJ2-1, with 10 positions matching TRBD1. The CDR3 has 14 residues. From germline, CDR1 is SGDLS and CDR2 YYNGEE. V shed 0 bases, J shed 7 bases, and the junction held 1 base outside the gene matches. DNA of the CDR3: TGTGCCAGCAGCGTAGTGGGACAGGGGAATGAGCAGTTCTTC. Residues: CASSVVGQGNEQFF.

The gene calls are TRBV15 and TRBJ1-1, with 7 bases fitting TRBD1. Germline CDR1 LNHNV, CDR2 YYDKDF (reference sequence). This CDR3 region has 16 residues. Trimming took 5 bases from V and 3 from J; bases not matched to a gene: 12. Written as DNA, the CDR3 is TGTGCCACCAGCGGTTATACAGGGGTGCAGTACACTGAAGCTTTCTTT. Translated: CATSGYTGVQYTEAFF.

This clonotype came up a few times. The chain recombines TRBV5-6 with TRBJ1-5; TRBD1 agrees at 7 bases. Unmatched junction bases numbered 4, after V lost 4 bases and J lost 3 bases. Germline V CDR1 and CDR2: SGHDT, YYEEEE. The CDR3 is 14 amino acids. The CDR3 DNA sequence: TGTGCCAGCAGCAAGGGACAGTTCAATCAGCCCCAGCATTTT. Translating it yields CASSKGQFNQPQHF.

Ten or more counts support this clonotype. The CDR3 sequence is CASSQEGRSSYEQYF. CDR3 bases: TGTGCCAGCAGCCAAGAAGGAAGGAGCTCCTACGAGCAGTACTTC. The V call is TRBV3-1, the J call TRBJ2-7; D is undetermined. Looked up from germline, CDR1 is LGHDT and CDR2 is YNNKEL (reference sequence). Trimming shortened V by 0 bases and J by 0 bases, and 9 bases separated the two germline ends. The CDR3 loop spans 15 amino acids.

This clonotype appeared a few times. The chain is built from TRBV20-1 and TRBJ1-2; D may be TRBD1 (5 bases). There are 16 residues in the CDR3. CDR1 is DFQATT, CDR2 SNEGSKA, per germline (reference sequence). Trimming took off 2 bases at V and 5 bases at J, with 21 bases between the two ends. CDR3 region: CSARLEQGGAGYGYTF. CDR3 sequence (DNA): TGCAGTGCTAGACTCGAGCAGGGTGGGGCGGGTTATGGCTACACCTTC.

The chain joins TRBV20-1 to TRBJ1-6; D not resolved. This CDR3 has 14 residues. CDR1 and CDR2 from the germline V gene are DFQATT and SNEGSKA (reference sequence). V lost 3 bases and J 4 bases, leaving 10 bases between the germline ends. This CDR3 reads CSASPGRYNSPLHF. DNA for the CDR3: TGCAGTGCTAGCCCCGGCAGGTATAATTCACCCCTCCACTTT.

This clonotype appeared a few times. V is TRBV19 and J is TRBJ2-1; D gene unclear. From germline, CDR1 is LNHDA and CDR2 SQIVND (reference sequence). V lost 5 bases and J 9 bases, leaving 11 bases between the germline ends. The CDR3 is 12 residues long. The CDR3 sequence: CASSSRFTEQFF. For the CDR3, the DNA is TGTGCCAGTAGTTCGCGTTTTACTGAGCAGTTCTTC.

The rearrangement joins TRBV5-6 to TRBJ2-5; D gene ambiguous. Per germline, CDR1 SGHDT and CDR2 YYEEEE. This CDR3 spans 14 amino acids. The V end lost 4 bases, the J end lost 5 bases, and 15 bases lay between the germline ends. The CDR3 DNA reads TGTGCCAGCAGCCCGGTTATCCCTAGGGAGACCCAGTACTTC. This sequence encodes CASSPVIPRETQYF.

This clonotype showed up just a few times. This sequence joins TRBV6-1 and TRBJ2-1, with TRBD2 matching over 10 bases. The CDR3 has 14 amino acids. After removal of 10 bases from V and 7 bases from J, the junction contained 10 bases not matched to a gene. Germline CDR1 and CDR2: MNHNS and SASEGT. The CDR3 region has the DNA TGTGCCACCAAAGCGGGGGGGAGCCGAAATGAGCAGTTCTTC. Its protein product is CATKAGGSRNEQFF.

The chain carries TRBV29-1 and TRBJ2-7; D not resolved. This CDR3 is 13 amino acids long. Germline V gives CDR1 SQVTM, CDR2 ANQGSEA. Trimming took 2 bases from V and 1 from J, leaving 9 bases between them. The CDR3 spells CSVESRASYEQYF. CDR3 sequence (DNA): TGCAGCGTTGAATCCAGAGCTTCCTACGAGCAGTACTTC.

The J gene is TRBJ1-2, the V gene TRBV16, with D hard to call. This CDR3 has 14 amino acids. The ends were cut back, 0 bases at V and 3 bases at J, with 8 bases in the middle. The V gene's germline CDR1 is KGHSY and CDR2 FQNENV. CDR3 sequence: CASSQSSAYYGYTF. DNA for the CDR3: TGTGCCAGCAGCCAATCATCGGCCTACTATGGCTACACCTTC.

The rearrangement joins TRBV6-1 to TRBJ2-2; D is ambiguous. The CDR3 has 14 amino acids. Germline V gene lookup returns CDR1 MNHNS and CDR2 SASEGT. Trimming pared 5 bases from V and 6 bases from J, leaving 13 bases between. CDR3 coding DNA: TGTGCCAGCAGTCGGTTTGGGGTATCCGGGGAGCTGTTTTTT. Amino acids: CASSRFGVSGELFF.

This clonotype was seen many times. The chain has TRBV5-1 and TRBJ2-7; D might be TRBD2 (7 bases). This CDR3 has 12 residues. Trimming took 3 bases from V and 11 from J, leaving 15 bases between them. Germline-derived CDR1 and CDR2 are SGHRS and YFSETQ. The CDR3 region has the DNA TGCGCCAGCAGCTCCATGGGGGGGCAGAAGTACTTC. Its translation is CASSSMGGQKYF.

This clonotype has more than one count but fewer than ten. The chain has TRBV20-1 and TRBJ2-5, with D unclear. The V and J ends lost 0 bases and 4 bases respectively, with 6 bases between them. Germline assignment: CDR1 DFQATT and CDR2 SNEGSKA (reference sequence). The CDR3 covers 12 residues. The chain's CDR3 is CSARDLRETQYF. CDR3 bases: TGCAGTGCTAGAGATCTTAGAGAGACCCAGTACTTC.

This clonotype occurred many times. The V and J genes are TRBV20-1 and TRBJ2-1; no firm D call. Germline values: CDR1 DFQATT, CDR2 SNEGSKA (reference sequence). The CDR3 length is 14 residues. V lost 1 base, J lost 0 bases, and 7 bases lay in between. CDR3 sequence: CSARGQISYNEQFF. The CDR3 nucleotides read TGCAGTGCTAGAGGGCAGATCTCCTACAATGAGCAGTTCTTC.

In its sample, this clonotype was seen a few times. This chain uses TRBV6-5 with TRBJ1-1; D remains ambiguous. Germline CDR1 MNHEY, CDR2 SVGAGI. The length of the CDR3 is 19 residues. Between the trimmed V and J ends, which lost 2 bases and 0 bases, there was a span of 22 bases. CDR3 coding DNA: TGTGCCAGCAGTTACCTTACACCTTTCGGAGACCTAATGAACACTGAAGCTTTCTTT. This gives the protein CASSYLTPFGDLMNTEAFF.

The chain uses TRBV7-3 and TRBJ2-5, with D perhaps assigned TRBD1 or TRBD2 (7 bases each). The CDR3 is made up of 15 amino acids. Germline assignment: CDR1 SGHTA and CDR2 FQGTGA. Trimming shortened V by 5 bases and J by 5 bases, and 18 bases separated the two germline ends. The CDR3 DNA reads as TGTGCCAGCAGCATTCGATCAGGGGGAGGGGAGACCCAGTACTTC. This codes for CASSIRSGGGETQYF.

This clonotype occurred a few times. V gene TRBV20-1 combines with J gene TRBJ2-1; 8 nucleotides line up with TRBD2. The germline V gene encodes CDR1 DFQATT and CDR2 SNEGSKA (reference sequence). V shed 6 bases and J 7 bases; nucleotides not matched to a gene: 11. This CDR3 is built from 14 residues. In nucleotides, the CDR3 is TGCAGTGCCCCGAGGAGCGGGAGCCAAAATGAGCAGTTCTTC. It codes for CSAPRSGSQNEQFF.